Listed here are 28 T cell receptor beta chains from one sample, sequenced in a study of cytomegalovirus exposure and HLA in healthy donors. The PCR ran on 60 Vbeta and 13 Jbeta primers. Clones were read by immunoSEQ multiplex PCR, and TCRdb kept only the in-frame ones, dropping some. Of 100,000 to 150,000 clones listed, approximately 78% are singletons. Sequenced input: PBMCs. These receptors were obtained from a woman aged 40-49 years in good health and CMV-seropositive.

The gene calls are TRBV6-4 and TRBJ2-5, with D perhaps matching TRBD2 (7 bases). The CDR3 loop spans 16 amino acids. V was clipped by 4 bases and J by 5 bases, with 20 bases between them. Germline CDR1 is MRHNA and CDR2 is SNTAGT. The CDR3 loop reads CASSALGGGGKETQYF. The CDR3 DNA reads as TGTGCCAGCAGTGCCCTAGGGGGGGGCGGAAAGGAGACCCAGTACTTC.

The CDR3 loop is CASSPRQEENTEAFF. CDR3 bases: TGCGCCAGCAGCCCCCGACAGGAGGAAAACACTGAAGCTTTCTTT. The gene calls are TRBV5-1 and TRBJ1-1, with a possible D match to TRBD1 (6 bases). Germline assignment: CDR1 SGHRS and CDR2 YFSETQ. This CDR3 comprises 15 residues. Trimming removed 4 bases from V and 2 bases from J, with 15 bases in between.

About this clone: Compared with germline, one end of the junction differs, possibly owing to a read error. The genes are TRBV7-9 and TRBJ2-1; D perhaps matches TRBD2 (6 bases). Germline V gene sequence: CDR1 SEHNR, CDR2 FQNEAQ (reference sequence). The length of the CDR3 is 18 residues. In DNA, the CDR3 is TGTTCCAGCAGCTTAGTGGGACTCCCTTATAGGTTCAACAATGAGCAGTTCTTC. This gives the protein CSSSLVGLPYRFNNEQFF.

The rearrangement joins TRBV19 to TRBJ2-7; 8 positions agree with TRBD1. The V and J ends lost 5 bases and 5 bases, in that order; junction bases with no gene match: 5. This CDR3 has 13 residues. Germline V gene sequence: CDR1 LNHDA, CDR2 SQIVND (reference sequence). CDR3 nucleotide sequence: TGTGCCAGTAGTTTCGACAGGGGCCACGAGCAGTACTTC. This encodes CASSFDRGHEQYF.

The CDR3 DNA is TGTGCCAGCAGTGGGCGCAGCCACAATCAGCCCCAGCATTTT. Translation gives CASSGRSHNQPQHF. The chain combines TRBV6-5 with TRBJ1-5; D not resolved. Germline lookup yields CDR1 MNHEY and CDR2 SVGAGI. This CDR3 is built from 14 residues. Trimming left V 5 bases short and J 3 bases short, with 11 bases between.

The chain joins TRBV7-8 to TRBJ2-1, with TRBD1 matching 7 bases. The CDR3 has 14 residues. The J segment lost 2 bases and the V segment lost 6 bases, leaving 4 bases of the junction unmatched. CDR1 and CDR2 from the germline V gene are SGHVS and FQNEAQ. For the CDR3, the DNA is TGTGCCAGCAGGACGGGACAGACCTACAATGAGCAGTTCTTC. Its protein product is CASRTGQTYNEQFF.

This clone has just one count. V is TRBV29-1 and J is TRBJ2-3; 7 positions agree with TRBD1. There are 14 residues in the CDR3. Germline V lookup: CDR1 SQVTM, CDR2 ANQGSEA. Trimming at V came to 6 bases and at J to 4 bases, leaving 10 bases not matched to a gene. CDR3: CSVRRQGAADTQYF. CDR3 DNA sequence: TGCAGCGTACGGCGACAGGGAGCGGCAGATACGCAGTATTTT.

The J gene is TRBJ2-5, the V gene TRBV30; TRBD2 is a possible D gene (5 bases). CDR1 is GTSNPN and CDR2 is SVGIG in the germline V gene (reference sequence). V was shortened by 0 bases and J by 2 bases, with 10 bases between the two germline ends. The CDR3 length is 14 residues. CDR3 nucleotide sequence: TGTGCCTGGAGTGTCCATGGAGGTCAAGAGACCCAGTACTTC. It is translated as CAWSVHGGQETQYF.

The V call is TRBV6-4, the J call TRBJ1-2; 8 nucleotides match TRBD1. V dropped 3 bases and J dropped 8; count of bases not matched to a gene: 11. CDR3 length equals 15 residues. Germline lookup yields CDR1 MRHNA and CDR2 SNTAGT. The CDR3 loop reads CASSDFDRGVRGYTF. CDR3 coding DNA: TGTGCCAGCAGTGATTTCGACAGGGGAGTGAGGGGCTACACCTTC.

The J gene is TRBJ2-2, the V gene TRBV5-4; a possible D gene is TRBD1 (5 bases). CDR3 size: 15 residues. V lost 2 bases and J lost 0, with 8 bases in between. From germline, CDR1 is SGHNT and CDR2 YYREEE (reference sequence). CDR3: CASSFRQSNTGELFF. The CDR3 DNA sequence: TGTGCCAGCAGCTTCCGACAGTCGAACACCGGGGAGCTGTTTTTT.

The J gene is TRBJ2-2, the V gene TRBV7-2; no definite D call. The CDR3 spans 15 residues. The V gene's germline CDR1 is SGHTA and CDR2 FQGNSA. Trimming stripped 5 bases from V and 6 bases from J, with 16 bases between. The CDR3 protein is CASSHRLPRSGELFF. The CDR3 DNA follows: TGTGCCAGCAGCCATAGATTACCGCGATCCGGGGAGCTGTTTTTT.

This sequence joins TRBV27 and TRBJ2-1, with D possibly matching TRBD1 (6 bases). V was shortened by 2 bases and J by 4 bases, with 9 bases between the two germline ends. The CDR3 has 14 amino acids. Germline V lookup: CDR1 MNHEY, CDR2 SMNVEV (reference sequence). In DNA, the CDR3 is TGTGCCAGCAGTTTACAGGGGCCTTACAATGAGCAGTTCTTC. Residues: CASSLQGPYNEQFF.

The rearrangement joins TRBV18 to TRBJ2-5; no definite D call. This CDR3 contains 13 residues. Germline assignment: CDR1 KGHSH and CDR2 LQKENI. Trimming shortened V by 3 bases and J by 5 bases, and 10 bases separated the two germline ends. The CDR3 coding sequence is TGTGCCAGCTCACCTGAATCAACTGAGACCCAGTACTTC. Its protein product is CASSPESTETQYF. The entire variable domain, with the rest obtained from reference TRBV18 and TRBJ2-5, is as follows: NAGVMQNPRHLVRRRGQEARLRCSPMKGHSHVYWYRQLPEEGLKFMVYLQKENIIDESGMPKERFSAEFPKEGPSILRIQQVVRGDSAAYFCASSPESTETQYFGPGTRLLVL.

The chain recombines TRBV5-1 with TRBJ1-2, with 11 positions matching TRBD1. V was pared by 4 bases and J by 3 bases, with 8 bases of the junction left unmatched. Germline CDR1 reads SGHRS; CDR2 reads YFSETQ. The CDR3 is made up of 16 amino acids. The CDR3 DNA sequence: TGCGCCAGCAGCCCCGGTGGACAGGGGGCGTACTATGGCTACACCTTC. It codes for CASSPGGQGAYYGYTF.

This rearrangement joins TRBV5-1 to TRBJ2-1; 11 bases align to TRBD2. J was trimmed by 6 bases and V by 0 bases; bases with no gene match: 5. Germline V gene lookup returns CDR1 SGHRS and CDR2 YFSETQ. The CDR3 length is 16 residues. CDR3 in amino acids: CASSLGIAGGLNEQFF. As DNA, the CDR3 is TGCGCCAGCAGCTTGGGGATAGCGGGAGGGCTCAATGAGCAGTTCTTC.

CDR3 sequence (DNA): TGTGCCATCGCCAAGGGACACCCGAACACTGAAGCTTTCTTT. Protein product: CAIAKGHPNTEAFF. V gene TRBV10-3 combines with J gene TRBJ1-1; D may be TRBD1 (6 bases). The CDR3 is 14 amino acids. V was pared by 8 bases and J by 1 base, with 14 bases between. Germline V gene data show CDR1 as ENHRY and CDR2 as SYGVKD.

This clone was counted between two and nine times. Here the CDR3 reads CAWSSRTGWSQPQHF. The CDR3 bases are TGTGCCTGGAGTTCCAGGACAGGTTGGAGTCAGCCCCAGCATTTT. The V call is TRBV30, the J call TRBJ1-5; 7 nucleotides align to TRBD1. J gave up 6 bases and V 2 bases, and 10 bases lay outside the gene matches. There are 15 residues in the CDR3. Germline values: CDR1 GTSNPN, CDR2 SVGIG (reference sequence).

This clone was counted only a few times. The J gene is TRBJ2-3, the V gene TRBV4-3; D uncertain. Germline V gives CDR1 LGHNA, CDR2 YSLEER. CDR3 length equals 15 residues. Deletions cut 1 base from V and 0 bases from J, with 8 bases between. The CDR3 sequence: CASSQGFTSTDTQYF. The DNA of the CDR3 is TGCGCCAGCAGCCAAGGGTTCACTAGCACAGATACGCAGTATTTT.

This clone was detected only a few times. The chain employs TRBV7-2 and TRBJ1-2; TRBD1 agrees at 7 bases. V trimming: 1 base; J trimming: 0 bases; junction bases outside the gene matches: 2. The V gene's germline CDR1 is SGHTA and CDR2 FQGNSA. The CDR3 consists of 15 residues. In DNA, the CDR3 is TGTGCCAGCAGCTTAGGCGGGACAGCTAACTATGGCTACACCTTC. It specifies CASSLGGTANYGYTF.

This clone occurred a few times. The genes are TRBV11-2 and TRBJ2-7, with 9 bases lining up with TRBD2. CDR3 length equals 16 residues. Germline V lookup: CDR1 SGHAT, CDR2 FQNNGV. The trim removed 5 bases at V and 1 base at J, leaving 9 bases unmatched. The CDR3 protein is CASSISSSGISYEQYF. As DNA, the CDR3 is TGTGCCAGCAGCATCTCCTCTAGCGGGATTTCCTACGAGCAGTACTTC.

This clone was detected once. The chain has TRBV29-1 and TRBJ2-5; D may be TRBD2 (5 bases). V was clipped by 7 bases and J by 3 bases, with 18 bases between them. This CDR3 is 14 amino acids long. Per germline, CDR1 SQVTM and CDR2 ANQGSEA. CDR3 amino acids: CSARPGAGEETQYF. CDR3 DNA: TGCAGCGCAAGGCCGGGCGCCGGGGAAGAGACCCAGTACTTC.

The V and J genes are TRBV28 and TRBJ1-3; D is unclear. CDR1 MDHEN and CDR2 SYDVKM come from the germline V gene. This CDR3 region has 14 residues. The V gene lost 2 bases and the J gene lost 4 bases, with 9 bases spanning the gap. Written as DNA, the CDR3 is TGTGCCAGCAGTTTAAAAGCGTCCGGAAACACCATATATTTT. Amino acid sequence: CASSLKASGNTIYF.

J is TRBJ1-3 and V is TRBV5-8; the match to TRBD1 covers 7 bases. Losses at the gene ends were 3 bases for V and 0 bases for J; bases not matched to a gene: 6. Germline CDR1 and CDR2: SGHTS and YDEGEE. This CDR3 comprises 16 residues. CDR3 coding DNA: TGTGCCAGCAGCTCTATGGACAGGTACTCTGGAAACACCATATATTTT. Protein sequence: CASSSMDRYSGNTIYF.

The chain combines TRBV7-9 with TRBJ1-2; D is unclear. V was trimmed by 2 bases and J by 4 bases, leaving 5 bases between them. The CDR3 is 12 residues long. The germline gives CDR1 SEHNR, CDR2 FQNEAQ (reference sequence). The CDR3 DNA reads TGTGCCAGCAGCTTATTAGCCTATGGCTACACCTTC. This sequence encodes CASSLLAYGYTF.

The sample holds a few counts of this clone. The rearrangement uses TRBV6-1 and TRBJ2-7, with D maybe TRBD2 (5 bases). V was shortened by 1 base and J by 0 bases, with 10 bases between the two germline ends. Germline CDR1 MNHNS, CDR2 SASEGT. The CDR3 is 15 amino acids. For the CDR3, the DNA is TGTGCCAGCAGTGAAGGACCCGAGGGCTCCTACGAGCAGTACTTC. Amino acid sequence: CASSEGPEGSYEQYF.

The V and J genes are TRBV5-1 and TRBJ1-1; a possible D gene is TRBD1 (6 bases). Germline CDR1 SGHRS, CDR2 YFSETQ. V dropped 2 bases and J dropped 5 bases, with 16 bases sitting between them. This CDR3 contains 15 residues. The CDR3 reads CASSFSQGWETEAFF. In nucleotides, the CDR3 is TGCGCCAGCAGCTTTAGTCAGGGGTGGGAGACTGAAGCTTTCTTT.

The rearrangement uses TRBV21-1 and TRBJ2-5; the table names TRBD1, a call not compared with the DNA. TRBV21-1 is classified as a pseudogene. There are 15 residues in the CDR3. CDR3 coding DNA: TGTGCCAGCAGCGACCGCAGACAGGAGGTGGAGACCCAGTACTTC. As protein: CASSDRRQEVETQYF.

The chain employs TRBV12-5 and TRBJ1-3; possibly TRBD1 for D (5 bases). The germline CDR1 and CDR2 sequences are LGHNT and FRNRAP. This CDR3 is 14 amino acids long. Trimming took off 2 bases at V and 4 bases at J, with 9 bases between the two ends. This chain's CDR3 is CASGLLAGGNTIYF. The CDR3 DNA reads as TGTGCTAGTGGTTTGTTGGCAGGGGGAAACACCATATATTTT.